This T cell receptor (beta chain) was recorded in a study of regulatory T cells in long-lasting Graves disease. Overall study: Newly diagnosed Graves' patients had taken antithyroid drugs under 3 months.

There are many counts of this clonotype. Germline V gene lookup returns CDR1 LNHDA and CDR2 SQIVND (reference sequence). This CDR3 contains 12 residues. Trimming took 9 bases from V and 3 from J; bases not matched to a gene: 4. Library construction for TCR beta used iRepertoire HTBI primers and Arm-PCR of CDR3 regions. TCRdb re-called the multiplex PCR reads with MiXCR, one entry per CDR3 protein. Of almost 450,000 distinct CDR3 sequences in the sample, about a sixth are singletons; the top ten hold about 11%. Time point reported: newly diagnosed GD, antithyroid drugs for less than 3 months. TCR sequences were obtained from RNA taken from PBMCs. These data were also filed under a second study, of T cells in Graves' hyperthyroidism and ophthalmopathy. That paper states: A lack of ophthalmopathy progression within 18 months defined stable Graves' hyperthyroidism.

The source of this sequence is a woman in her 30s with Graves disease. The starting material was peripheral blood mononuclear cells (PBMCs), obtained at new diagnosis, from a patient treated with antithyroid drugs. This chain joins TRBV19 and TRBJ1-1; TRBD1 matches at 7 bases. CDR3 residues: CASWTGYTEAFF. CDR3 sequence (DNA): TGTGCCAGCTGGACAGGTTACACTGAAGCTTTCTTT.